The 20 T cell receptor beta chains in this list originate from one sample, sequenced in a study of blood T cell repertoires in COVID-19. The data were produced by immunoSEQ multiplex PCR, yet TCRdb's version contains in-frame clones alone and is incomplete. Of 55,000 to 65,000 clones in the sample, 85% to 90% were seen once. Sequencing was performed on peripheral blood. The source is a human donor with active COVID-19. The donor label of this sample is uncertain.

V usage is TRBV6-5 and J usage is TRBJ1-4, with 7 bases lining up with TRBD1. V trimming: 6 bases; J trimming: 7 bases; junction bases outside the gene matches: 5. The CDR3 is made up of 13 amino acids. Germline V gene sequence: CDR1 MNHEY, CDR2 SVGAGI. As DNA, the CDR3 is TGTGCCAGCAGCCCCAGGGGGGCTGAAAAACTGTTTTTT. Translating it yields CASSPRGAEKLFF.

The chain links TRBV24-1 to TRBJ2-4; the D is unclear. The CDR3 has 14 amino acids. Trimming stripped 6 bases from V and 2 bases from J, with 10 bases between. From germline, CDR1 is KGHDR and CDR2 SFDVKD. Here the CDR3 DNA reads TGTGCCACCAGTACAACAGAGACCAAAAACATTCAGTACTTC. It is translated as CATSTTETKNIQYF.

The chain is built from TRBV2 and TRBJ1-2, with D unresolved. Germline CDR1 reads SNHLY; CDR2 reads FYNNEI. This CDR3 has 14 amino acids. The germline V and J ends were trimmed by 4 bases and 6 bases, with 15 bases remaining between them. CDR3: CASSVVQDPNGYTF. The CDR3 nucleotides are TGTGCCAGCAGTGTAGTCCAGGATCCCAATGGCTACACCTTC.

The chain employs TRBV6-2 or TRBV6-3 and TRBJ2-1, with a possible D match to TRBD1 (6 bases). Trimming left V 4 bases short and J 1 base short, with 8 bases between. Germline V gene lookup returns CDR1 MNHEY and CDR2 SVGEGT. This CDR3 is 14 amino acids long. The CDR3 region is CASSFRGSYNEQFF. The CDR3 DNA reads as TGTGCCAGCAGTTTCAGGGGATCCTACAATGAGCAGTTCTTC.

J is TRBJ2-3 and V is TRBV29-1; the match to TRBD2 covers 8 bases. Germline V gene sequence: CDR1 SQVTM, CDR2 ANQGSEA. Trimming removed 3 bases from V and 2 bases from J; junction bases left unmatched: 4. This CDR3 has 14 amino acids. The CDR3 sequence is CSVDQRGLTDTQYF. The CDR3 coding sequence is TGCAGCGTTGATCAGCGGGGGCTCACAGATACGCAGTATTTT.

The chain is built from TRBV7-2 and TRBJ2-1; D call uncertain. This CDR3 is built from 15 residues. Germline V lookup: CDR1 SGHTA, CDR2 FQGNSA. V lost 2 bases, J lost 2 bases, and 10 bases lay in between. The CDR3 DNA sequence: TGTGCCAGCAGCTTACGGTGGGCACCCTACAATGAGCAGTTCTTC. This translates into CASSLRWAPYNEQFF.

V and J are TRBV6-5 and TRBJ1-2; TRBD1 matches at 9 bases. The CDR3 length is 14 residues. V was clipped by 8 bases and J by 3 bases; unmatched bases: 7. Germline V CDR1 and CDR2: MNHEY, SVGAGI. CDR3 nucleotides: TGTGCCAGCGCTCACCGGGACAGGGACTATGGCTACACCTTC. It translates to CASAHRDRDYGYTF.

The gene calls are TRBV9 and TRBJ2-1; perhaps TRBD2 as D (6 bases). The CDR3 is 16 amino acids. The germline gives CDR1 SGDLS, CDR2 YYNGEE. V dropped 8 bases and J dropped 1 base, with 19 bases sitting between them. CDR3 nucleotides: TGTGCCAGTACAGCCGGGACTCCTCTTTCCTACAATGAGCAGTTCTTC. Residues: CASTAGTPLSYNEQFF.

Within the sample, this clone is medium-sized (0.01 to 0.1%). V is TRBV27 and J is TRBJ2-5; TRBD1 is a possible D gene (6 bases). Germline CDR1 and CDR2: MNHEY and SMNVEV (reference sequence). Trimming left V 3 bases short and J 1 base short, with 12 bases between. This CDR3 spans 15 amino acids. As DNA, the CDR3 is TGTGCCAGCAGTTTCCGGGACACATTCCAAGAGACCCAGTACTTC. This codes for CASSFRDTFQETQYF.

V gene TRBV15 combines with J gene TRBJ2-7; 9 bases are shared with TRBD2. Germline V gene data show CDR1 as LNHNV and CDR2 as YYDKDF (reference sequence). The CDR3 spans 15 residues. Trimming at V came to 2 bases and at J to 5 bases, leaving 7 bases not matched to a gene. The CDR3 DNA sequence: TGTGCCACCAGCAGATCTCGAGGCGGGAGGGACGAGCAGTACTTC. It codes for CATSRSRGGRDEQYF.

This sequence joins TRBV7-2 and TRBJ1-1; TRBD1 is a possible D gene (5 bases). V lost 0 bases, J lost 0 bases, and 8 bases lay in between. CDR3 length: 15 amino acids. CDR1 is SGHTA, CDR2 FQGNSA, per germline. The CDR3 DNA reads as TGTGCCAGCAGCTTAGCGGGCAGGGTGAACACTGAAGCTTTCTTT. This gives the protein CASSLAGRVNTEAFF.

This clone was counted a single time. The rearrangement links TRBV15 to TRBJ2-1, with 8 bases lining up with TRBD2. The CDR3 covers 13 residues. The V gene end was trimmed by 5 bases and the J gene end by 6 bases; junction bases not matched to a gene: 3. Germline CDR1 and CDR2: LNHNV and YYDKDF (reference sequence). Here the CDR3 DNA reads TGTGCCACCAGCTCCGGGACTAGCAATGAGCAGTTCTTC. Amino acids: CATSSGTSNEQFF.

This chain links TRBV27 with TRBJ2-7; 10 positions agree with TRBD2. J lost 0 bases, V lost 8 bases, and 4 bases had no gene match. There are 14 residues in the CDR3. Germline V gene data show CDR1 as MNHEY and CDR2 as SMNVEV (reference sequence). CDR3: CASRAGGPSYEQYF. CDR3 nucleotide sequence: TGTGCCAGCCGAGCGGGAGGGCCCTCCTACGAGCAGTACTTC.

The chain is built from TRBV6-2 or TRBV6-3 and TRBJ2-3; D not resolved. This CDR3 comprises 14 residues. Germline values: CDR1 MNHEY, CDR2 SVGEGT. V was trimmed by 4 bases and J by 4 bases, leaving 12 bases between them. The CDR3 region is CASSFSHSPDTQYF. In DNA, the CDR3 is TGTGCCAGCAGTTTCTCTCATAGCCCAGATACGCAGTATTTT.

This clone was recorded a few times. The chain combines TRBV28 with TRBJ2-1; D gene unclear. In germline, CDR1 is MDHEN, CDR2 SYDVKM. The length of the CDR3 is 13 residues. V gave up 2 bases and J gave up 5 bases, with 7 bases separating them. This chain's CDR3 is CASSLVHNNEQFF. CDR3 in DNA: TGTGCCAGCAGTTTAGTACATAACAATGAGCAGTTCTTC.

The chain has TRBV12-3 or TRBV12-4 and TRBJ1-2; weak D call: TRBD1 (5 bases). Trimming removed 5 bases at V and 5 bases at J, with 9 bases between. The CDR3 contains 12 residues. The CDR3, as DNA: TGTGCCAGCAGTCTCCGACAGTATGGCTACACCTTC. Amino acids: CASSLRQYGYTF.

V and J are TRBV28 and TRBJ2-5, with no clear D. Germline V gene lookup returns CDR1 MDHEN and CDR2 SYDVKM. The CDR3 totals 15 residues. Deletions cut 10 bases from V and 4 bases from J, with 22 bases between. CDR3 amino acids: CATDPGLIGRETQYF. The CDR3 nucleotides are TGTGCCACCGACCCAGGTTTGATTGGCCGAGAGACCCAGTACTTC.

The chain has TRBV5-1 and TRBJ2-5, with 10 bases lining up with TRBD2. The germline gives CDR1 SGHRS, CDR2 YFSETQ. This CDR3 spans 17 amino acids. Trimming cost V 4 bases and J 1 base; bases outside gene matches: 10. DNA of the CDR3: TGCGCCAGCAGCCCGGGGGTCGGGACTAGCGTCCAAGAGACCCAGTACTTC. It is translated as CASSPGVGTSVQETQYF.

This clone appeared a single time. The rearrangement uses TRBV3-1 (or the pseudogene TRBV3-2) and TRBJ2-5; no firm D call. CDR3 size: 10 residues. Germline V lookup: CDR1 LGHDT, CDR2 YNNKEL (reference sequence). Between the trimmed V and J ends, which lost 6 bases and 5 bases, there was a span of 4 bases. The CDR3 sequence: CASRSETQYF. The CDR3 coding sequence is TGTGCCAGCAGGTCGGAGACCCAGTACTTC.

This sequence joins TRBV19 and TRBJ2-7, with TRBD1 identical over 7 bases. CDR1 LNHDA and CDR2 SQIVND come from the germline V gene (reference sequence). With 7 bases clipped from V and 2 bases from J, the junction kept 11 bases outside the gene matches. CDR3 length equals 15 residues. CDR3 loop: CASTPRTGGAYEQYF. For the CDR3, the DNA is TGTGCCAGTACCCCTAGGACAGGTGGGGCCTACGAGCAGTACTTC.